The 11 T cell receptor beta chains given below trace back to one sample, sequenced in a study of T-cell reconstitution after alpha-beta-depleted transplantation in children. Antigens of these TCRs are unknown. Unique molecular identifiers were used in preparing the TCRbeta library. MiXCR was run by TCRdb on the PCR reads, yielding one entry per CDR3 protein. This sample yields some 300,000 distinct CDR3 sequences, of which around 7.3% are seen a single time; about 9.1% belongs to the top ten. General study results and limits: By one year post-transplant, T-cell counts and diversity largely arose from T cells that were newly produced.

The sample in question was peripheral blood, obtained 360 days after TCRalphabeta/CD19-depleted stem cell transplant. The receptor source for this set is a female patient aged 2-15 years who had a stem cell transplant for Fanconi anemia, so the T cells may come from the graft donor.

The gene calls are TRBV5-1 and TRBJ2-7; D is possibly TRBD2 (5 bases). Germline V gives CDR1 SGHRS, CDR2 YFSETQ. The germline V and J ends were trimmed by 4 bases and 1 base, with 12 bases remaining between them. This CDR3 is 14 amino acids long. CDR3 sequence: CASSRFQRSYEQYF. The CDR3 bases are TGCGCCAGCAGCAGATTCCAGCGGTCCTACGAGCAGTACTTC.

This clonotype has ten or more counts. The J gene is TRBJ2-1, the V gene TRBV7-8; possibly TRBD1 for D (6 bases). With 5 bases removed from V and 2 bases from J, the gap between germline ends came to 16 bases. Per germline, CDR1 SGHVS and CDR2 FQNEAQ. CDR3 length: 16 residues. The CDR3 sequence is CASSLTGQPTYNEQFF. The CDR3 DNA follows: TGTGCCAGCAGCCTCACTGGACAGCCCACCTACAATGAGCAGTTCTTC.

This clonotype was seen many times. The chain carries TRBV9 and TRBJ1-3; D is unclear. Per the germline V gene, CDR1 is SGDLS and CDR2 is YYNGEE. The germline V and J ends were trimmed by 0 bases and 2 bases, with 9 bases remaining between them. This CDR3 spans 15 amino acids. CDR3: CASSVARAPGNTIYF. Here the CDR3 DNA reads TGTGCCAGCAGCGTAGCGCGGGCGCCTGGAAACACCATATATTTT.

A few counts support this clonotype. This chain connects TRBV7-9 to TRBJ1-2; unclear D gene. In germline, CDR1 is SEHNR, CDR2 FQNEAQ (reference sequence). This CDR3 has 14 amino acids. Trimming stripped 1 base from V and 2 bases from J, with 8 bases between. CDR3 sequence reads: CASSLVTPNYGYTF. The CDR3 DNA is TGTGCCAGCAGCTTAGTGACCCCCAACTATGGCTACACCTTC.

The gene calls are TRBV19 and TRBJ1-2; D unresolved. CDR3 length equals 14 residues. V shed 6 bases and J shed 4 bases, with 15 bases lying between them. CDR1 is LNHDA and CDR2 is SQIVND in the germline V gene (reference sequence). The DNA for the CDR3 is TGTGCCAGTAGGACTTCGGCAGGCCGCTATGGCTACACCTTC. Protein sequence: CASRTSAGRYGYTF.

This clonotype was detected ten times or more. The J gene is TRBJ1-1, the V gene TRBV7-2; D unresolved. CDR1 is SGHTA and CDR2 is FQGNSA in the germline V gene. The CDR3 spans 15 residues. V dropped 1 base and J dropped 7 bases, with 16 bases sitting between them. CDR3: CASSLVSTHRVEAFF. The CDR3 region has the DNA TGTGCCAGCAGCTTAGTGTCCACACACCGGGTTGAAGCTTTCTTT.

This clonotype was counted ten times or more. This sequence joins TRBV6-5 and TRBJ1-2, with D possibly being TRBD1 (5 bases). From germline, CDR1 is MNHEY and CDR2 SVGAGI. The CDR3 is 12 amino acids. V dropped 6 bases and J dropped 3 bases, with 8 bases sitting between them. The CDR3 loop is CASRTGDYGYTF. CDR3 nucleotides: TGTGCCAGCAGAACGGGGGACTATGGCTACACCTTC.

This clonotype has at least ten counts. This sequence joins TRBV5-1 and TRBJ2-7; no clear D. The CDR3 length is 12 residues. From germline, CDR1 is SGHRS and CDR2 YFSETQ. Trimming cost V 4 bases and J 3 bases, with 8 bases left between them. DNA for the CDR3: TGCGCCAGCAGCCCGCTAGGCTACGAGCAGTACTTC. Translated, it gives CASSPLGYEQYF. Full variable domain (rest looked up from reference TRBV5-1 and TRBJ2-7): KAGVTQTPRYLIKTRGQQVTLSCSPISGHRSVSWYQQTPGQGLQFLFEYFSETQRNKGNFPGRFSGRQFSNSRSEMNVSTLELGDSALYLCASSPLGYEQYFGPGTRLTVT.

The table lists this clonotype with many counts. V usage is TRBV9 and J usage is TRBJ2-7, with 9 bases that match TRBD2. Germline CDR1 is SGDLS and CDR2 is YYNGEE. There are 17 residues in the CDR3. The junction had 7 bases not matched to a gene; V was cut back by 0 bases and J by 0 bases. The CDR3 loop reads CASSVAASGTSSYEQYF. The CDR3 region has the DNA TGTGCCAGCAGCGTAGCGGCTAGCGGGACAAGCTCCTACGAGCAGTACTTC.

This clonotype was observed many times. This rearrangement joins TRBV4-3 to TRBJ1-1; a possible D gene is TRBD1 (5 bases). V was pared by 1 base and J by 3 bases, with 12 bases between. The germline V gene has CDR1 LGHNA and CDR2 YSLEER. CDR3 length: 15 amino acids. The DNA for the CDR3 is TGCGCCAGCAGCCAAGTCTCTTTAGGGGACACTGAAGCTTTCTTT. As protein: CASSQVSLGDTEAFF.

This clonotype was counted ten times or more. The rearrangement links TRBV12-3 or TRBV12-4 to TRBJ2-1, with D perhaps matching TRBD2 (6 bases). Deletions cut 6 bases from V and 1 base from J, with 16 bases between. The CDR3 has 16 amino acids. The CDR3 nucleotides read TGTGCCAGCAGCCCCACAAGCGGGCCGTCCTACAATGAGCAGTTCTTC. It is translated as CASSPTSGPSYNEQFF.